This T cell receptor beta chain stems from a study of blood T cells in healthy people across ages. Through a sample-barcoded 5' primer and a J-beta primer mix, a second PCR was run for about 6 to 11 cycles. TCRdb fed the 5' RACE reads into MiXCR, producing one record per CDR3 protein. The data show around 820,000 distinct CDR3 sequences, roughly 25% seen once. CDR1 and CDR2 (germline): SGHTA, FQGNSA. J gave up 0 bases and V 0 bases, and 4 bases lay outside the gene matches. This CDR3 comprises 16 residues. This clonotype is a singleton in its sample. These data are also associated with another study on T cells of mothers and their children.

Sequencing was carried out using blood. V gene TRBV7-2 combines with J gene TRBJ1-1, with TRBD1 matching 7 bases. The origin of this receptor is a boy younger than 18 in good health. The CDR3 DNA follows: TGTGCCAGCAGCTTAGCGCAGGGGGGCTTGAACACTGAAGCTTTCTTT. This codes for CASSLAQGGLNTEAFF.